The sequence of this T cell receptor (beta chain) was determined in a study of PD-L1 blockade in urothelial cancer. The table came from immunoSEQ multiplex PCR; TCRdb's copy has only in-frame clones and leaves some out. The profile shows 85,000 to 130,000 clones, approximately 90% of them singletons. Between the trimmed V and J ends, which lost 5 bases and 0 bases, there was a span of 11 bases. CDR3 length: 15 amino acids. Germline CDR1 reads GTSNPN; CDR2 reads SVGIG (reference sequence). The chain carries TRBV30 and TRBJ2-6; perhaps TRBD2 as D (6 bases). This TCR was recovered from a woman of 80 years or more with urothelial cancer. This specimen was PBMCs, taken around atezolizumab (anti-PD-L1) treatment. In DNA, the CDR3 is TGTGCCTGGTCAGCGGGCACCTCTGGGGCCAACGTCCTGACTTTC. The encoded protein is CAWSAGTSGANVLTF.